These 32 T cell receptor beta chains came from one sample sequenced in a study of Ad26.COV2.S vaccination and SARS-CoV-2 variants. This sample's treatment: 15 to 20 received Ad26.COV2.S at low or high dose, single or two shots; about 5 received placebo; per-sample allocation not given. Sampling took place 63 days after the first vaccine or placebo injection. Libraries were prepared by immunoSEQ multiplex PCR; TCRdb keeps only in-frame clonotypes and omits some of them. This sample has roughly 510,000 clones; around 90% occur once, and the top ten carry more than 10%. Here the sequenced sample was peripheral blood, taken in a trial of Ad26.COV2.S vaccine versus placebo. The receptors originated from a person aged 18-60 years who received the Ad26.COV2.S COVID-19 vaccine or a placebo.

The chain employs TRBV4-2 and TRBJ2-2; 7 bases line up with TRBD2. This CDR3 spans 15 amino acids. The V and J ends lost 0 bases and 4 bases, in that order; junction bases with no gene match: 2. Germline CDR1 is LGHNA and CDR2 is YNFKEQ. In DNA, the CDR3 is TGTGCCAGCAGCCAAGAGGGACTATCCACCGGGGAGCTGTTTTTT. Amino acids: CASSQEGLSTGELFF.

The gene calls are TRBV5-1 and TRBJ1-1, with D unresolved. The CDR3 is 15 residues long. Trimming removed 6 bases at V and 5 bases at J, with 20 bases between. CDR1 and CDR2 (germline): SGHRS, YFSETQ. The CDR3 nucleotides are TGCGCCAGCAACCTGCTGCCCGGTGTAGAGACTGAAGCTTTCTTT. It yields the protein CASNLLPGVETEAFF.

The V call is TRBV4-1, the J call TRBJ1-4; 12 positions agree with TRBD1. Trimming at V came to 4 bases and at J to 16 bases, leaving 16 bases not matched to a gene. Per the germline V gene, CDR1 is MGHRA and CDR2 is YSYEKL. The length of the CDR3 is 16 residues. The CDR3 is CASSPTEGQGARGGFF. The CDR3 DNA is TGCGCCAGCAGCCCCACTGAGGGACAGGGGGCGCGAGGGGGGTTTTTT.

This chain joins TRBV6-2 or TRBV6-3 and TRBJ1-1; 7 bases are a match to TRBD1. The CDR3 sequence is 15 residues long. Germline CDR1 is MNHEY and CDR2 is SVGEGT. V was pared by 2 bases and J by 1 base, with 4 bases of the junction left unmatched. Written as DNA, the CDR3 is TGTGCCAGCAGTTACGGACAGGAGAGGAACACTGAAGCTTTCTTT. This sequence encodes CASSYGQERNTEAFF.

The chain is built from TRBV3-1 (or the pseudogene TRBV3-2) and TRBJ2-7; D might be TRBD2 (7 bases). Trimming left V 4 bases short and J 0 bases short, with 28 bases between. CDR3 length: 20 residues. CDR1 and CDR2 from the germline V gene are LGHDT and YNNKEL (reference sequence). CDR3 nucleotide sequence: TGTGCCAGCAGCCGAAAAACAGACCGAACATGGGGGGGCCCCTCCTACGAGCAGTACTTC. It codes for CASSRKTDRTWGGPSYEQYF.

In its sample, this clone was seen many times. J is TRBJ2-6 and V is TRBV5-1, with no clear D. V was shortened by 5 bases and J by 0 bases, with 3 bases between the two germline ends. This CDR3 is 13 amino acids long. From germline, CDR1 is SGHRS and CDR2 YFSETQ. CDR3 DNA sequence: TGCGCCAGCAGGGGCTCTGGGGCCAACGTCCTGACTTTC. This translates into CASRGSGANVLTF.

The V and J genes are TRBV29-1 and TRBJ1-2, with a tentative D call TRBD1 (6 bases). V lost 3 bases to trimming and J lost 2 bases, with 13 bases between them. This CDR3 has 14 amino acids. CDR1 and CDR2 (germline): SQVTM, ANQGSEA. As DNA, the CDR3 is TGCAGCGTTGACCCGGGGGGCGGAAACTATGGCTACACCTTC. Translated, it gives CSVDPGGGNYGYTF.

This clone was counted once. The rearrangement links TRBV4-3 to TRBJ1-2; D is ambiguous. The CDR3 runs 15 residues. Germline V lookup: CDR1 LGHNA, CDR2 YSLEER. V was clipped by 3 bases and J by 6 bases, with 17 bases between them. CDR3 sequence: CASSHAPSVRDGYTF. DNA of the CDR3: TGCGCCAGCAGCCACGCGCCCTCGGTCCGGGATGGCTACACCTTC.

As concerns this clone: This CDR3 is also generated by other DNA sequences in the sample. The rearrangement uses TRBV28 and TRBJ2-1, with unresolved D. V lost 2 bases and J lost 6, with 2 bases in between. Germline V lookup: CDR1 MDHEN, CDR2 SYDVKM. The CDR3 contains 11 residues. CDR3 amino acids: CASSLINEQFF. The DNA of the CDR3 is TGTGCCAGCAGTTTAATCAATGAGCAGTTCTTC.

The chain links TRBV7-8 to TRBJ1-1; D is unclear. With 1 base removed from V and 2 bases from J, the gap between germline ends came to 8 bases. From germline, CDR1 is SGHVS and CDR2 FQNEAQ. This CDR3 comprises 14 residues. CDR3: CASSLERINTEAFF. CDR3 in DNA: TGTGCCAGCAGCTTAGAGCGGATAAACACTGAAGCTTTCTTT.

CDR3 nucleotide sequence: TGTGCCAGCAGCTCCGCAGGGAAGGCGGGCACCGGGGAGCTGTTTTTT. This codes for CASSSAGKAGTGELFF. The J gene is TRBJ2-2, the V gene TRBV5-4, with D perhaps TRBD1 or TRBD2 (5 bases each). Trimming stripped 3 bases from V and 4 bases from J, with 16 bases between. Germline values: CDR1 SGHNT, CDR2 YYREEE (reference sequence). This CDR3 spans 16 amino acids.

The gene calls are TRBV2 and TRBJ1-4; possibly TRBD1 for D (6 bases). The V gene lost 5 bases and the J gene lost 0 bases, with 13 bases spanning the gap. Germline CDR1 is SNHLY and CDR2 is FYNNEI. The CDR3 is made up of 16 amino acids. CDR3: CASSLDRPATNEKLFF. DNA for the CDR3: TGTGCCAGCAGTCTAGACAGGCCTGCAACTAATGAAAAACTGTTTTTT.

This clone was observed many times. The CDR3 is CASRFPGGGELFF. CDR3 DNA sequence: TGTGCCAGCAGATTTCCAGGGGGCGGGGAGCTGTTTTTT. The chain is built from TRBV6-5 and TRBJ2-2, with 7 bases that match TRBD1. CDR3 length: 13 residues. Germline trimming cut 6 bases from V and 7 bases from J; bases unmatched to any gene: 5. Germline CDR1 is MNHEY and CDR2 is SVGAGI.

Only a few counts were recorded for this clone. The CDR3 here is CASSPDRVGGNTIYF. The CDR3 region has the DNA TGTGCCAGCAGTCCTGACAGGGTGGGAGGAAACACCATATATTTT. The genes are TRBV6-5 and TRBJ1-3, with 7 bases identical to TRBD1. Per the germline V gene, CDR1 is MNHEY and CDR2 is SVGAGI. The trim removed 5 bases at V and 4 bases at J, leaving 8 bases unmatched. The CDR3 has 15 residues.

The chain has TRBV30 and TRBJ1-2; D is uncertain. Trimming shortened V by 0 bases and J by 6 bases, and 11 bases separated the two germline ends. The CDR3 extends over 13 amino acids. Germline V gives CDR1 GTSNPN, CDR2 SVGIG (reference sequence). The CDR3 sequence is CAWSVSQLDGYTF. Here the CDR3 DNA reads TGTGCCTGGAGTGTATCACAGCTGGATGGCTACACCTTC.

The rearrangement uses TRBV7-3 and TRBJ2-1; TRBD2 might be the D (6 bases). The CDR3 contains 13 residues. The germline CDR1 and CDR2 sequences are SGHTA and FQGTGA. Deletions cut 3 bases from V and 6 bases from J, with 9 bases between. The CDR3 here is CASSFGRGNEQFF. As DNA, the CDR3 is TGTGCCAGCAGCTTCGGGAGAGGCAATGAGCAGTTCTTC.

The V and J genes are TRBV2 and TRBJ2-7; D not resolved. Germline V gives CDR1 SNHLY, CDR2 FYNNEI. This CDR3 is 14 amino acids long. V gave up 8 bases and J gave up 1 base, with 15 bases separating them. The CDR3: CASSATGPSYEQYF. CDR3 coding DNA: TGTGCCAGCTCGGCGACTGGGCCTTCCTACGAGCAGTACTTC.

CDR3 in DNA: TGTGCCAGCAGGCCGACAGATGCGAACACCGGGGAGCTGTTTTTT. Amino acid sequence: CASRPTDANTGELFF. This sequence joins TRBV28 and TRBJ2-2; D is perhaps TRBD1 (5 bases). Germline assignment: CDR1 MDHEN and CDR2 SYDVKM. V was cut by 6 bases and J by 0 bases, with 11 bases left in between. This CDR3 has 15 amino acids.

CDR3 in amino acids: CASSFGGSRTEAFF. The DNA for the CDR3 is TGTGCCAGCAGCTTCGGGGGTTCGCGAACTGAAGCTTTCTTT. This chain joins TRBV5-4 and TRBJ1-1; a possible D gene is TRBD1 (5 bases). The CDR3 sequence is 14 residues long. Germline-derived CDR1 and CDR2 are SGHNT and YYREEE (reference sequence). V was pared by 2 bases and J by 5 bases, with 13 bases between.

The V and J genes are TRBV3-1 (or the pseudogene TRBV3-2) and TRBJ1-3, with a weak D call TRBD1 (5 bases). The V end was cut by 5 bases, the J end by 2 bases, with 16 bases between. Germline V gene sequence: CDR1 LGHDT, CDR2 YNNKEL (reference sequence). The CDR3 runs to 16 residues. The CDR3 reads CASSETRGVAGNTIYF. CDR3 DNA: TGTGCCAGCAGCGAAACTCGGGGGGTTGCTGGAAACACCATATATTTT.

V is TRBV6-4 and J is TRBJ2-2, with 7 bases matching TRBD1. V lost 4 bases and J lost 3; bases outside the gene matches: 8. CDR3 length equals 16 residues. CDR1 is MRHNA, CDR2 SNTAGT, per germline. The CDR3 loop is CASSALSTGYTGELFF. The DNA for the CDR3 is TGTGCCAGCAGTGCCCTATCGACAGGGTACACCGGGGAGCTGTTTTTT.

The chain carries TRBV6-5 and TRBJ2-3; D assignment may be TRBD1 or TRBD2 (6 bases each). Deletions cut 8 bases from V and 4 bases from J, with 13 bases between. CDR1 and CDR2 (germline): MNHEY, SVGAGI. This CDR3 region has 13 residues. CDR3 in amino acids: CASFPRGADTQYF. In nucleotides, the CDR3 is TGTGCCAGCTTCCCTAGGGGGGCAGATACGCAGTATTTT.

This sequence joins TRBV20-1 and TRBJ1-2; maybe TRBD1 (6 bases). Germline CDR1 DFQATT, CDR2 SNEGSKA (reference sequence). This CDR3 has 11 amino acids. Trimming stripped 7 bases from V and 7 bases from J, with 13 bases between. CDR3 in DNA: TGCAGTGTGTTATTAGGGGGTGGCTACACCTTC. Translation: CSVLLGGGYTF.

This chain uses TRBV7-8 with TRBJ2-1; D remains ambiguous. Germline CDR1 and CDR2: SGHVS and FQNEAQ. This CDR3 region has 13 residues. V dropped 5 bases and J dropped 5 bases, with 10 bases sitting between them. The CDR3 DNA is TGTGCCAGCAGCCCCGGGCTTCACAATGAGCAGTTCTTC. Translating it yields CASSPGLHNEQFF.

This chain connects TRBV6-6 to TRBJ2-1, with a weak D call TRBD1 (6 bases). Germline CDR1 and CDR2: MNHNY and SVGAGI (reference sequence). The length of the CDR3 is 12 residues. The V gene lost 8 bases and the J gene lost 6 bases, with 11 bases spanning the gap. CDR3 region: CASATGPNEQFF. CDR3 nucleotide sequence: TGTGCCAGCGCTACAGGGCCCAATGAGCAGTTCTTC.

V is TRBV2 and J is TRBJ2-7, with 14 bases that match TRBD2. Germline CDR1 and CDR2: SNHLY and FYNNEI. The CDR3 contains 14 residues. V was pared by 9 bases and J by 3 bases, with 4 bases of the junction left unmatched. CDR3 coding DNA: TGTGCCAGTGGGACTAGCGGGGGAAACTACGAGCAGTACTTC. It encodes CASGTSGGNYEQYF.

This clone was detected a few times. J is TRBJ2-7 and V is TRBV30, with D tentatively TRBD2 (5 bases). Trimming shortened V by 5 bases and J by 3 bases, and 11 bases separated the two germline ends. Germline V CDR1 and CDR2: GTSNPN, SVGIG (reference sequence). This CDR3 region has 12 residues. The CDR3 sequence is CAWGENNYEQYF. CDR3 DNA sequence: TGTGCCTGGGGGGAGAACAACTACGAGCAGTACTTC.

The genes are TRBV7-3 and TRBJ2-3; 9 bases are shared with TRBD2. The germline CDR1 and CDR2 sequences are SGHTA and FQGTGA. With V trimmed by 5 bases and J by 4 bases, 4 bases remained unmatched. This CDR3 is 14 amino acids long. The DNA of the CDR3 is TGTGCCAGCAGCATTTTAGCGGGAGCAGATACGCAGTATTTT. It yields the protein CASSILAGADTQYF.

V and J are TRBV19 and TRBJ1-2; D is unresolved. This CDR3 is built from 13 residues. Between the trimmed V and J ends, which lost 2 bases and 8 bases, there was a span of 12 bases. Germline V lookup: CDR1 LNHDA, CDR2 SQIVND (reference sequence). CDR3 sequence reads: CASSILSGGGYTF. CDR3 sequence (DNA): TGTGCCAGTAGTATACTTTCAGGAGGCGGCTACACCTTC.

This chain joins TRBV15 and TRBJ2-1; 7 bases fit TRBD2. The V segment lost 2 bases and the J segment 2 bases; nucleotides outside the gene matches: 6. The CDR3 totals 16 residues. The germline gives CDR1 LNHNV, CDR2 YYDKDF (reference sequence). CDR3 in DNA: TGTGCCACCAGCAGACAGAGCGGGGAGACCTACAATGAGCAGTTCTTC. It specifies CATSRQSGETYNEQFF.

This sequence joins TRBV5-1 and TRBJ2-7; 8 bases map to TRBD1. Germline assignment: CDR1 SGHRS and CDR2 YFSETQ. The CDR3 has 14 amino acids. The trim removed 4 bases at V and 0 bases at J, leaving 3 bases unmatched. In nucleotides, the CDR3 is TGCGCCAGCAGCCCCAGGGGGCCCTCCTACGAGCAGTACTTC. The encoded protein is CASSPRGPSYEQYF.

The sample holds a few counts of this clone. V and J are TRBV6-5 and TRBJ1-2, with 9 bases lining up with TRBD1. The CDR3 loop spans 14 amino acids. Trimming at V came to 7 bases and at J to 8 bases, leaving 11 bases not matched to a gene. CDR1 MNHEY and CDR2 SVGAGI come from the germline V gene. The CDR3 DNA reads TGTGCCAGCATCTCGTCCTACAGGGGGCGAGGCTACACCTTC. Translating gives CASISSYRGRGYTF.